The sequence of this T cell receptor beta chain was determined in a study of cytomegalovirus exposure and HLA in healthy donors. Comments on this clone: Its antigen is unidentified.

Study-wide results and limits: Later analysis identified 16,000 or so TCR beta sequences associated with HLA alleles, using a false discovery rate threshold of 0.05. V- and J-gene trimming of TCR beta was linked (in a later analysis) to a missense DCLRE1C variant.

The PCR was carried out with 60 Vbeta primers and 13 Jbeta primers. The assay was immunoSEQ multiplex PCR, and TCRdb's table has in-frame clones only and misses some. The sample holds some 100,000 clones, more than 65% seen once. This TCR was sampled from a woman between 50 and 59 years old in good health and CMV-seropositive. Sequencing input: PBMCs.

The CDR3 DNA follows: TGTGCCTGGAACTCCGGGACAGGGGTTCAGCCCCAGCATTTT. This sequence encodes CAWNSGTGVQPQHF. J is TRBJ1-5 and V is TRBV30; 10 bases are a match to TRBD1. Germline CDR1 is GTSNPN and CDR2 is SVGIG (reference sequence). The length of the CDR3 is 14 residues. The V gene end was trimmed by 4 bases and the J gene end by 6 bases; junction bases not matched to a gene: 6.